The source of this T cell receptor beta chain is a study of identical twins. Each CDR3 protein is one row after TCRdb ran MiXCR on the 5' RACE reads. Counted here are about 330,000 distinct CDR3 sequences, 9% to 15% occurring once; the ten biggest clones make up 7.2%. Looked up from germline, CDR1 is SEHNR and CDR2 is FQNEAQ (reference sequence). CDR3 length: 12 residues. Trimming removed 1 base at V and 10 bases at J, with 10 bases between. The sample also formed part of further work on yellow fever vaccine responses in identical twins.

The sequencing sample was made of CD8+ T cells sorted from blood. The sequence derives from a woman under 30 in good health. The J gene is TRBJ1-1, the V gene TRBV7-9; D uncertain. DNA of the CDR3: TGTGCCAGCAGCTTAGACGCTTATGGAGCTTTCTTT. Protein product: CASSLDAYGAFF.